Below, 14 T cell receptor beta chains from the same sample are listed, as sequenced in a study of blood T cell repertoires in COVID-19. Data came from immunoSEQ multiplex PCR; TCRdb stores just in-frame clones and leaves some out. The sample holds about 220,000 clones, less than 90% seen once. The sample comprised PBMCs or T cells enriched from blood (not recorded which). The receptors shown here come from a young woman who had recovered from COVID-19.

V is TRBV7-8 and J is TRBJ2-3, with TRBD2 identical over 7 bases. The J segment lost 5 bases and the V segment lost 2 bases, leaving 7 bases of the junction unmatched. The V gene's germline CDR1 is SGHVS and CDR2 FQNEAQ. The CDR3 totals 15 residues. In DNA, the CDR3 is TGTGCCAGCAGCTTACGTGCGGGGGATTTAGATACGCAGTATTTT. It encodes CASSLRAGDLDTQYF. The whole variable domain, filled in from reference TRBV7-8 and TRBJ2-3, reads GAGVSQSPRYKVAKRGQDVALRCDPISGHVSLFWYQQALGQGPEFLTYFQNEAQLDKSGLPSDRFFAERPEGSVSTLKIQRTQQEDSAVYLCASSLRAGDLDTQYFGPGTRLTVL.

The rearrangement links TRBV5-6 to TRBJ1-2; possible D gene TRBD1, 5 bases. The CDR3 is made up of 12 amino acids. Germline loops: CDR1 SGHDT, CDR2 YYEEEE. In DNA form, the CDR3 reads TGTGCGACCGGGGGAATTAACTATGGCTACACCTTC. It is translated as CATGGINYGYTF.

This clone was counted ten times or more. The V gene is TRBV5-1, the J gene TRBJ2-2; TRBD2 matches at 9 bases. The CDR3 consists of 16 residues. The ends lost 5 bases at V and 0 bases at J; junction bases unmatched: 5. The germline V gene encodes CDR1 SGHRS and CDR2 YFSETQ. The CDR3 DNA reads TGCGCCAGCAGGCTAGCGGGGTTTTCGAACACCGGGGAGCTGTTTTTT. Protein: CASRLAGFSNTGELFF. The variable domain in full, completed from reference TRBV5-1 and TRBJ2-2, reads KAGVTQTPRYLIKTRGQQVTLSCSPISGHRSVSWYQQTPGQGLQFLFEYFSETQRNKGNFPGRFSGRQFSNSRSEMNVSTLELGDSALYLCASRLAGFSNTGELFFGEGSRLTVL.

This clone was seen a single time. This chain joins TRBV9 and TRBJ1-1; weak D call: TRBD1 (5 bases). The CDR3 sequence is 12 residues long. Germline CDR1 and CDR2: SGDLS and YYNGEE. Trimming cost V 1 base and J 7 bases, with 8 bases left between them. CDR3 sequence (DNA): TGTGCCAGCAGCGTACAGGGTGGTGAAGCTTTCTTT. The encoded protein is CASSVQGGEAFF.

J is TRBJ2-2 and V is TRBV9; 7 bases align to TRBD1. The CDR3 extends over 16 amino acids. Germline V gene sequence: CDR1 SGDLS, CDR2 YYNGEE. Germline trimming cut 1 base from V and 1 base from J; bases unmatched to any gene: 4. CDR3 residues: CASSVYTGENTGELFF. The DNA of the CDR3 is TGTGCCAGCAGCGTATATACAGGGGAGAACACCGGGGAGCTGTTTTTT.

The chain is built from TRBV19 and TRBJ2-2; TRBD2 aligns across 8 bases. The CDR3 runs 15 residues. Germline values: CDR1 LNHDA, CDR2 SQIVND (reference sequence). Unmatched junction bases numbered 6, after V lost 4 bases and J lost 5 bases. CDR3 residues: CASSSGGPGTGELFF. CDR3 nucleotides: TGTGCCAGTAGTAGCGGGGGGCCGGGGACCGGGGAGCTGTTTTTT. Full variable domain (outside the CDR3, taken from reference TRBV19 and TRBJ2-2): DGGITQSPKYLFRKEGQNVTLSCEQNLNHDAMYWYRQDPGQGLRLIYYSQIVNDFQKGDIAEGYSVSREKKESFPLTVTSAQKNPTAFYLCASSSGGPGTGELFFGEGSRLTVL.

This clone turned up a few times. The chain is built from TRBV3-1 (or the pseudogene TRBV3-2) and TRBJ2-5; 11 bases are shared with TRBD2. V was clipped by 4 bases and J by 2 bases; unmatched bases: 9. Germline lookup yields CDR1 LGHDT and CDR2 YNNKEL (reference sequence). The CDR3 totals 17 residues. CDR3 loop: CASSRLTSGARQETQYF. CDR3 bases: TGTGCCAGCAGCCGCCTGACTAGCGGGGCCAGACAAGAGACCCAGTACTTC.

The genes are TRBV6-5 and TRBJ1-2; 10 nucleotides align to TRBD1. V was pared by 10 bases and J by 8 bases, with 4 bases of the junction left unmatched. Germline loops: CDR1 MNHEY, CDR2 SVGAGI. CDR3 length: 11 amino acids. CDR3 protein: CATGQGDGYTF. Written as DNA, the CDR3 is TGTGCCACCGGACAGGGGGACGGCTACACCTTC.

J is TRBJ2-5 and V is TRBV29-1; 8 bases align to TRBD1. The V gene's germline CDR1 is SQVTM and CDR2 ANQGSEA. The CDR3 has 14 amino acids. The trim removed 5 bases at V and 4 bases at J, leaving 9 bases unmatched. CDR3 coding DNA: TGCAGCGTTTCCCCACAGGGGGTAGCAGAGACCCAGTACTTC. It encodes CSVSPQGVAETQYF.

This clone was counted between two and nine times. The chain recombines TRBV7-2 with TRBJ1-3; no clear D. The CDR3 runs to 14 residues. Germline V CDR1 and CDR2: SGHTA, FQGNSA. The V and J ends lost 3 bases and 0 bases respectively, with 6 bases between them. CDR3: CASSFSGSGNTIYF. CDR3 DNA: TGTGCCAGCAGCTTTTCGGGCTCTGGAAACACCATATATTTT.

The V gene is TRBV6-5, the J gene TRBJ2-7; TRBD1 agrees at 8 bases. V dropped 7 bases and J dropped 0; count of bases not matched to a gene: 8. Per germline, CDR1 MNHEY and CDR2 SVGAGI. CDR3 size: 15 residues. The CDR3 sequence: CASIWTGRSSYEQYF. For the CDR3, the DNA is TGTGCCAGCATTTGGACAGGGAGGAGCTCCTACGAGCAGTACTTC.

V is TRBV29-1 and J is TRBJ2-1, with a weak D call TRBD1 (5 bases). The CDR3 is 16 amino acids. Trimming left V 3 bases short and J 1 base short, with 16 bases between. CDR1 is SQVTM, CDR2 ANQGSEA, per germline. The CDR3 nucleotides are TGCAGCGTTGAGAACCCCTCCCGACAGTCCTACAATGAGCAGTTCTTC. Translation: CSVENPSRQSYNEQFF.

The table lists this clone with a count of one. CDR3 region: CASSQSLPPDVTDTQYF. The CDR3 DNA reads TGCGCCAGCAGCCAGTCCCTCCCCCCAGATGTCACAGATACGCAGTATTTT. The chain recombines TRBV4-3 with TRBJ2-3; no clear D. Trimming took 3 bases from V and 2 from J, leaving 18 bases between them. Germline CDR1 LGHNA, CDR2 YSLEER. The CDR3 runs to 17 residues.

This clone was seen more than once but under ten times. The CDR3 DNA reads TGTGCCAGTAGTATTGCGGGACGCCACTACGAGCAGTACTTC. Residues: CASSIAGRHYEQYF. This chain uses TRBV19 with TRBJ2-7; TRBD2 might be the D (6 bases). This CDR3 contains 14 residues. Trimming removed 3 bases from V and 3 bases from J, with 12 bases in between. The germline CDR1 and CDR2 sequences are LNHDA and SQIVND (reference sequence). Full variable domain (remainder filled in from reference TRBV19 and TRBJ2-7): DGGITQSPKYLFRKEGQNVTLSCEQNLNHDAMYWYRQDPGQGLRLIYYSQIVNDFQKGDIAEGYSVSREKKESFPLTVTSAQKNPTAFYLCASSIAGRHYEQYFGPGTRLTVT.